These 5 T cell receptor beta chains were sequenced from one sample in a study of tumor and adjacent non-tumor tissue in lung cancer. A modified ARM-PCR protocol with three rounds of nested PCR amplified TCRbeta. TCRdb called the multiplex PCR reads again in MiXCR, with one record for every CDR3 protein. The table shows about 110,000 distinct CDR3 sequences, with over 55% occurring only once. RNA was extracted from bulk tissue without any cell sorting. More than 3 cm separated this lung sample from the edge of the tumor. The sequenced sample was distant non-tumor lung tissue. These receptors were obtained from a man in his 60s with non-small cell lung cancer.

In the case of this clonotype: The CDR3 end shows no conserved phenylalanine or tryptophan, and so a read error is likely. This chain links TRBV12-3 or TRBV12-4 with TRBJ2-7; D not resolved. CDR3 size: 15 residues. CDR3 amino acids: CAGSPRTESSYEQYS. Written as DNA, the CDR3 is TGTGCCGGCAGTCCTCGGACGGAAAGCTCCTACGAGCAGTACTCC.

Remarks on this clonotype: The junction departs from the called germline gene at one end, perhaps through a read error. This sequence joins TRBV11-2 and TRBJ2-7, with 8 positions matching TRBD2. CDR1 and CDR2 (germline): SGHAT, FQNNGV. The CDR3 is 16 residues long. CDR3 protein: CASSLIPIAGRHERYF. CDR3 in DNA: TGTGCCAGCAGCTTAATACCAATAGCGGGACGCCACGAGCGGTACTTC. The complete variable domain, with remaining parts taken from reference TRBV11-2 and TRBJ2-7, reads EAGVAQSPRYKIIEKRQSVAFWCNPISGHATLYWYQQILGQGPKLLIQFQNNGVVDDSQLPKDRFSAERLKGVDSTLKIQPAKLEDSAVYLCASSLIPIAGRHERYFGPGTRLTVT.

In the case of this clonotype: A much larger clone differs by one base, so this may be a read error. The chain links TRBV20-1 to TRBJ2-1, with D maybe TRBD1 (5 bases). The CDR3 sequence is 14 residues long. Germline CDR1 reads DFQATT; CDR2 reads SNEGSKA (reference sequence). Trimming removed 2 bases at V and 2 bases at J, with 10 bases between. CDR3 coding DNA: TGCAGTGCTAGAAACCAAGGGGCCTACAATGAGCAGTTCTTC. The encoded protein is CSARNQGAYNEQFF.

On this clonotype: Sequence at one end of the junction differs from germline and may be a read error. This chain links TRBV12-3 or TRBV12-4 with TRBJ1-2; TRBD1 matches 7 bases. The CDR3 covers 12 residues. CDR3: CASSDRAYGYTF. CDR3 sequence (DNA): TGTGCCAGCAGCGACAGGGCGTATGGCTATACCTTC.

The chain links TRBV29-1 to TRBJ2-5; D unresolved. V dropped 4 bases and J dropped 5 bases, with 11 bases sitting between them. Germline V lookup: CDR1 SQVTM, CDR2 ANQGSEA. The CDR3 is 12 amino acids. CDR3 DNA sequence: TGCAGCGTTGGCGACCAAATGGAGACCCAGTACTTC. It translates to CSVGDQMETQYF.